The next 8 T cell receptor beta chains were all read from a single sample in a study of vaccination and CD4 T cells after COVID-19. TCRdb fed the PCR reads into MiXCR, producing one record per CDR3 protein. The repertoire has approximately 36,000 distinct CDR3 sequences, 36% of them found once; the top ten carry 5.8%. Noted time point: late sampling 161 to 241 days after vaccination in a few convalescent patients. The sequences come from CD4+ T cells from blood, collected about 7 months after SARS-CoV-2 vaccination. The receptors shown here come from a human donor who had recovered from COVID-19.

This clonotype showed up just a few times. This sequence joins TRBV24-1 and TRBJ2-3; no clear D gene. This CDR3 comprises 12 residues. V lost 4 bases and J lost 2, with 3 bases in between. Germline CDR1 reads KGHDR; CDR2 reads SFDVKD. This chain's CDR3 is CATSEVTDTQYF. The CDR3 region has the DNA TGTGCCACCAGTGAGGTCACAGATACGCAGTATTTT.

This clonotype was seen more than once but under ten times. The chain has TRBV7-9 and TRBJ1-1; D remains ambiguous. This CDR3 contains 15 residues. V lost 1 base, J lost 0 bases, and 9 bases lay in between. Per germline, CDR1 SEHNR and CDR2 FQNEAQ (reference sequence). The CDR3 is CASSLGRSMNTEAFF. CDR3 nucleotides: TGTGCCAGCAGCTTAGGAAGGAGCATGAACACTGAAGCTTTCTTT.

The chain carries TRBV12-3 or TRBV12-4 and TRBJ1-5; D ambiguous. CDR3 length: 12 amino acids. Trimming removed 5 bases at V and 7 bases at J, with 9 bases between. In DNA, the CDR3 is TGTGCCAGCAGTACCTCGGACCAGCCCCAGCATTTT. Translating gives CASSTSDQPQHF.

The rearrangement uses TRBV18 and TRBJ1-2, with TRBD1 as a possible D gene (6 bases). This CDR3 comprises 15 residues. Per the germline V gene, CDR1 is KGHSH and CDR2 is LQKENI. V shed 4 bases and J shed 4 bases, with 16 bases lying between them. CDR3 amino acids: CASSRGQQIGYGYTF. CDR3 bases: TGTGCCAGCTCACGGGGACAACAAATCGGCTATGGCTACACCTTC.

The chain uses TRBV7-9 and TRBJ1-2; D is perhaps TRBD1 (5 bases). This CDR3 is 14 amino acids long. Trimming stripped 6 bases from V and 8 bases from J, with 19 bases between. Germline V gene data show CDR1 as SEHNR and CDR2 as FQNEAQ (reference sequence). CDR3 residues: CASRPDTLASGYTF. CDR3 coding DNA: TGTGCCAGCAGACCGGACACCCTAGCGTCGGGCTACACCTTC.

This clonotype was found a few times. The rearrangement joins TRBV7-9 to TRBJ1-1, with D hard to call. With 7 bases removed from V and 2 bases from J, the gap between germline ends came to 8 bases. Germline CDR1 and CDR2: SEHNR and FQNEAQ (reference sequence). The CDR3 is 12 amino acids. Written as DNA, the CDR3 is TGTGCCAGCAATATAGGAAACACTGAAGCTTTCTTT. Amino acid sequence: CASNIGNTEAFF.

V and J are TRBV7-2 and TRBJ2-7; weak D call: TRBD1 (7 bases). This CDR3 contains 15 residues. V lost 4 bases to trimming and J lost 2 bases, with 15 bases between them. CDR1 SGHTA and CDR2 FQGNSA come from the germline V gene. CDR3 amino acids: CASSSSRGAPYEQYF. The CDR3 DNA reads as TGTGCCAGCAGCTCATCCAGGGGGGCCCCCTACGAGCAGTACTTC.

J is TRBJ1-1 and V is TRBV6-1, with 8 bases matching TRBD1. This CDR3 contains 14 residues. The V and J ends lost 7 bases and 6 bases, in that order; junction bases with no gene match: 10. Germline V gene sequence: CDR1 MNHNS, CDR2 SASEGT. For the CDR3, the DNA is TGTGCCAGCACTACGGACAGGGTAATCTCTGAAGCTTTCTTT. Amino acids: CASTTDRVISEAFF.